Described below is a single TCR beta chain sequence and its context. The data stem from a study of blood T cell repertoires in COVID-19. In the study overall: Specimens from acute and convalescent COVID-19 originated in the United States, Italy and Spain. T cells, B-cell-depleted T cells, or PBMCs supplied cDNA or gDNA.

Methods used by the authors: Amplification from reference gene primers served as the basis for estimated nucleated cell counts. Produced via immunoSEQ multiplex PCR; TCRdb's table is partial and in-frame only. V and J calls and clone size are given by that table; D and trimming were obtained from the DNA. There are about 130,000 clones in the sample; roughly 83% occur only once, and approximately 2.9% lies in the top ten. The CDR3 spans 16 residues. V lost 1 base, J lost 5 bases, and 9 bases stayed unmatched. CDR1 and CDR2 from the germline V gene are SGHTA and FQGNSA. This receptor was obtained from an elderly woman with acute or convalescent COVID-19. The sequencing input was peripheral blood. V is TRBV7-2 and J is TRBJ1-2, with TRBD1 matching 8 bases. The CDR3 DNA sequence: TGTGCCAGCAGCTTAGGACAGGGGTCATTAGGGTATGGCTACACCTTC. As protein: CASSLGQGSLGYGYTF.